Listed below are T cell receptor beta chains from one sample, sequenced in a study of CD8 T cells in ankylosing spondylitis. TCRdb used MiXCR to reprocess the 5' RACE reads, holding one entry per CDR3 protein. The table has roughly 180,000 distinct CDR3 sequences, around a tenth seen once. Sequenced sample: blood, either unsorted or a sorted T cell fraction (not recorded which). Receptors originate from a male donor with ankylosing spondylitis or in good health (not recorded which). Both conserved end residues are part of each CDR3. The order of the fields is clone size, V gene, D gene, J gene, CDR3 protein, CDR3 DNA. The D gene is left open where the match is weak. The size of a clone is reported for some rows only, either as once, few or many, or as a class for expanded clones.

clone_size: many; v_call: TRBV6-5; d_call: .; j_call: TRBJ1-2; cdr3_aa: CASSSLHRVSGYTF; cdr3_nt: TGTGCCAGCAGTTCCCTTCACAGGGTTAGTGGCTACACCTTC
clone_size: many; v_call: TRBV15; d_call: TRBD1; j_call: TRBJ1-1; cdr3_aa: CATSRTGGTEAFF; cdr3_nt: TGTGCCACCAGCAGAACAGGGGGCACTGAAGCTTTCTTT
clone_size: many; v_call: TRBV20-1; d_call: .; j_call: TRBJ1-6; cdr3_aa: CSANAASSYNSPLHF; cdr3_nt: TGCAGTGCTAACGCAGCGAGCTCCTATAATTCACCCCTCCACTTT
clone_size: many; v_call: TRBV5-1; d_call: .; j_call: TRBJ2-2; cdr3_aa: CASSLTHHTGELFF; cdr3_nt: TGCGCCAGCAGCTTGACCCATCACACCGGGGAGCTGTTTTTT
clone_size: many; v_call: TRBV4-3; d_call: .; j_call: TRBJ1-4; cdr3_aa: CASSQDLQGPSEKLFF; cdr3_nt: TGCGCCAGCAGCCAAGATCTTCAGGGGCCCTCTGAAAAACTGTTTTTT
clone_size: many; v_call: TRBV5-1; d_call: .; j_call: TRBJ1-1; cdr3_aa: CASSSDLSGWTEAFF; cdr3_nt: TGCGCCAGCAGCTCCGACTTGTCGGGGTGGACTGAAGCTTTCTTT
clone_size: many; v_call: TRBV29-1; d_call: .; j_call: TRBJ2-5; cdr3_aa: CSVARRGLGETQYF; cdr3_nt: TGCAGCGTTGCGCGTAGGGGTTTGGGAGAGACCCAGTACTTC
clone_size: many; v_call: TRBV5-1; d_call: TRBD2; j_call: TRBJ2-1; cdr3_aa: CASSLFIAGVVNNEQFF; cdr3_nt: TGCGCCAGCAGCTTGTTTATTGCGGGAGTTGTAAACAATGAGCAGTTCTTC
clone_size: .; v_call: TRBV18; d_call: TRBD1; j_call: TRBJ1-2; cdr3_aa: CASSPPTGLYGYTF; cdr3_nt: TGTGCCAGCTCACCACCGACAGGGTTATATGGCTACACCTTC
clone_size: few; v_call: TRBV3-1; d_call: TRBD2; j_call: TRBJ2-2; cdr3_aa: CASSTTSGSLNTGELFF; cdr3_nt: TGTGCCAGCAGCACGACTAGCGGGAGTTTGAACACCGGGGAGCTGTTTTTT
clone_size: many; v_call: TRBV4-3; d_call: TRBD1; j_call: TRBJ1-5; cdr3_aa: CASSQTLTHRGAHSNQPQHF; cdr3_nt: TGCGCCAGCAGCCAAACCCTGACCCACAGGGGGGCCCATAGCAATCAGCCCCAGCATTTT
clone_size: many; v_call: TRBV12-3/TRBV12-4; d_call: .; j_call: TRBJ1-2; cdr3_aa: CASKSPSGYYGYTF; cdr3_nt: TGTGCCAGCAAATCGCCCTCTGGTTACTATGGCTACACCTTC
clone_size: many; v_call: TRBV20-1; d_call: TRBD2; j_call: TRBJ2-1; cdr3_aa: CSARDAAGDYNEQFF; cdr3_nt: TGCAGTGCTAGAGATGCGGCGGGGGACTACAATGAGCAGTTCTTC
clone_size: .; v_call: TRBV23-1; d_call: .; j_call: TRBJ2-1; cdr3_aa: CASSLGSNEQFF; cdr3_nt: TGCGCCAGCAGTCTTGGTAGCAATGAGCAGTTCTTC
clone_size: few; v_call: TRBV29-1; d_call: .; j_call: TRBJ2-4; cdr3_aa: CSVVGAENIQYF; cdr3_nt: TGCAGCGTTGTGGGGGCGGAAAACATTCAGTACTTC
clone_size: .; v_call: TRBV6-1; d_call: .; j_call: TRBJ2-3; cdr3_aa: CASRTTSVGDADTQYF; cdr3_nt: TGTGCCAGCAGGACCACTAGTGTGGGGGACGCAGATACGCAGTATTTT
clone_size: .; v_call: TRBV11-2; d_call: .; j_call: TRBJ2-2; cdr3_aa: CASSLFSVGAVANTGELFF; cdr3_nt: TGTGCCAGCAGCCTGTTCTCGGTGGGGGCGGTAGCGAACACCGGGGAGCTGTTTTTT
clone_size: .; v_call: TRBV6-5; d_call: .; j_call: TRBJ2-1; cdr3_aa: CASTPTGFGTFLNEQFF; cdr3_nt: TGTGCCAGCACTCCGACCGGGTTCGGGACGTTCCTCAATGAGCAGTTCTTC
clone_size: many; v_call: TRBV6-1; d_call: TRBD2; j_call: TRBJ2-7; cdr3_aa: CASSERRGETYEQYF; cdr3_nt: TGTGCCAGCAGTGAACGGCGGGGGGAAACCTACGAGCAGTACTTC
clone_size: .; v_call: TRBV12-3/TRBV12-4; d_call: .; j_call: TRBJ2-3; cdr3_aa: CASSLPNSNTDTQYF; cdr3_nt: TGTGCCAGCAGTTTGCCCAACTCCAACACAGATACGCAGTATTTT
clone_size: many; v_call: TRBV5-1; d_call: TRBD1; j_call: TRBJ2-2; cdr3_aa: CASSSRDRDTGELFF; cdr3_nt: TGCGCCAGCAGCTCCCGGGACAGGGACACCGGGGAGCTGTTTTTT
clone_size: many; v_call: TRBV5-1; d_call: .; j_call: TRBJ2-1; cdr3_aa: CASSLVATSNEQFF; cdr3_nt: TGCGCCAGCAGCTTGGTAGCCACTAGTAATGAGCAGTTCTTC
clone_size: many; v_call: TRBV4-3; d_call: .; j_call: TRBJ2-1; cdr3_aa: CASSQGGQGGYNEQFF; cdr3_nt: TGCGCCAGCAGCCAAGGTGGCCAGGGTGGATACAATGAGCAGTTCTTC
clone_size: many; v_call: TRBV27; d_call: .; j_call: TRBJ2-2; cdr3_aa: CASEDGSTGELFF; cdr3_nt: TGTGCCAGCGAGGACGGTTCCACCGGGGAGCTGTTTTTT
clone_size: many; v_call: TRBV6-5; d_call: .; j_call: TRBJ2-3; cdr3_aa: CASSFGLEKDTQYF; cdr3_nt: TGTGCCAGCAGTTTTGGGTTAGAAAAGGATACGCAGTATTTT
clone_size: .; v_call: TRBV11-2; d_call: TRBD2; j_call: TRBJ2-1; cdr3_aa: CASRPYGTSGGGLF; cdr3_nt: TGTGCCAGCAGACCGTACGGGACTAGCGGGGGCGGACTCTTC
clone_size: many; v_call: TRBV12-3/TRBV12-4; d_call: TRBD2; j_call: TRBJ2-5; cdr3_aa: CASSTGTRSSGETQYF; cdr3_nt: TGTGCCAGCAGCACCGGGACTAGATCCTCCGGAGAGACCCAGTACTTC
clone_size: many; v_call: TRBV18; d_call: .; j_call: TRBJ1-2; cdr3_aa: CASSPSSRLGYGYTF; cdr3_nt: TGTGCCAGCTCACCTTCGAGCAGGTTGGGCTATGGCTACACCTTC